This record concerns one T cell receptor (beta chain) sequence. This entry belongs to a study of blood T cell repertoires in COVID-19. The study assigned cohorts using participant-reported clinical history. CDR3 length equals 11 residues. Germline V gene data show CDR1 as SQVTM and CDR2 as ANQGSEA. V lost 5 bases and J lost 4, with 8 bases in between. Clones were read by immunoSEQ multiplex PCR, and TCRdb kept only the in-frame ones, dropping some. Of about 360,000 clones in the sample, approximately 87% are singletons; the top ten hold 1% to 1.5%. This receptor was identified in a young man who had recovered from COVID-19. The chain recombines TRBV29-1 with TRBJ1-2; D is unclear. Sequenced sample: PBMCs or T cells enriched from blood (not recorded which). In DNA form, the CDR3 reads TGCAGCGTTCTCGGAGGCTATGGCTACACCTTC. Translation: CSVLGGYGYTF.